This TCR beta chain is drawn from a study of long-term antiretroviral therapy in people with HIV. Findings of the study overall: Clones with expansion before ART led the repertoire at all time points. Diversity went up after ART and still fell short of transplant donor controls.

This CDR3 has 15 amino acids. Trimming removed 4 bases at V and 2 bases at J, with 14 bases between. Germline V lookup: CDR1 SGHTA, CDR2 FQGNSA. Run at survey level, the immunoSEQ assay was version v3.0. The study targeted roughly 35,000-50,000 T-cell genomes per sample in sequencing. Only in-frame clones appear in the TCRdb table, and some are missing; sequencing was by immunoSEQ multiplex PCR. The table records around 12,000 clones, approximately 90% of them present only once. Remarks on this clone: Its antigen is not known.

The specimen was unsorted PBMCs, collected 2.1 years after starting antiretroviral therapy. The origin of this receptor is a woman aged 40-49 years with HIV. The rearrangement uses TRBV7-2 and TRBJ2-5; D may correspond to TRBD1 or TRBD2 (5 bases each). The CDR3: CASSSNPGLQETQYF. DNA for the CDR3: TGTGCCAGCAGCTCCAACCCGGGGCTACAAGAGACCCAGTACTTC.